The entry that follows covers one TCR beta chain sequence. Its antigen remains unidentified. Base qualities are not at hand, and no much larger clone is one base apart. The data originate from a study of cytomegalovirus exposure and HLA in healthy donors (dated by TCRdb to the late 2010s). General notes on the study: An earlier analysis of roughly 630 of the donors reported about 290 Gb of sequence data and some 100 million unique TCR beta sequences from some 180 million T cells. Every discovery cohort repertoire had been produced on one sequencing platform. A later analysis re-examined previously published TCR beta repertoires from more than 600 donors and added high-resolution HLA genotyping to investigate patterns of TCR occurrence. The study used immunosequencing to profile the T cell repertoires of approximately 690 subjects and linked those repertoires to cytomegalovirus serostatus. The study aimed to test whether cataloging public T cell receptors could reveal signatures of past pathogen exposure. Genome-wide SNP genotypes for about 55% of the roughly 670 donors were used in a later genetic analysis, which treated that subset as a discovery cohort. Of the 398 genotyped donors, around 81% fell in the genetic ancestry cluster associated with self-reported Caucasian donors. Five DR-DQ haplotypes were handled as single units for association and clustering, since linkage in the cohort was strong. The study combined high-throughput TCR immunosequencing, statistical association of individual TCRs with disease status, and machine learning to predict cytomegalovirus infection status. Alongside the repertoire data, information on donor age, sex, ethnicity and CMV serostatus was compiled. Rather than using new phenotypic data, the later analysis identified candidate immune exposures from TCR beta sequences and from how often those sequences occurred across donors. In an earlier analysis of a few hundred of the donors, high-throughput TCR beta sequencing was used to judge whether each TCR beta V gene segment behaved as functional or pseudogenic. Among some 410 genotyped donors of the cohort, an average of approximately 200,000 unique TCR beta nucleotide sequences was sequenced per donor, of which approximately 19% were non-productive. Besides the first cohort of roughly 640 subjects, a separate validation cohort made up of roughly 120 different subjects was used. Typing coverage differed by locus: A, B, C, DRB1 and DQB1 were typed in about 629-640 donors, DQA1 in 500 to 550, DPA1 in around 610, and DPB1 in approximately 450. An early release that covered approximately 600 HLA-typed donors contained approximately 320 gigabases of sequencing data and some 87 million unique TCR sequences. HLA typing included class I and class II loci at four-digit resolution.

The cohort consisted of 600 to 750 healthy bone marrow donors. At the time of sampling, all cohort members were nominally healthy, though unrecorded immune exposures were likely present. The donor was CMV seronegative and was included in the group of approximately 350 seronegative cohort members. A peripheral blood sample was collected from each donor, and TCR beta sequencing was performed on peripheral blood mononuclear cells. Genomic DNA was extracted from the blood cell samples with the Qiagen DNeasy Blood Extraction Kit. Here is what the overall study found, with its caveats: The authors suggested that the approach could potentially be generalized to other disease states and immunological phenotypes. A further reported finding was that TCR beta sequences accurately predicted the HLA-A and HLA-B alleles for most subjects in the first cohort. Over 15 rarely observed V segments, including chromosome 9 orphons, were excluded from the earlier analysis of 550 to 700 of the donors because counts were too low. An earlier analysis of approximately 590 of the donors showed that most TCR beta V segments appeared in productive rearrangements either about 87% or about 30% of the time, which broadly matched IMGT annotations. Presence/absence analyses assumed roughly uniform sequencing depth across donors, an assumption that may not hold. In vitro tests confirmed that three of the cytomegalovirus-associated TCR beta chains recognize cytomegalovirus antigens. In a later genetic analysis, a missense DCLRE1C variant was associated with V-gene and J-gene trimming of TCR beta chains, and the association was replicated in an independent cohort. Only TCR beta chains were sequenced in this cohort, and the absence of alpha or paired-chain data limited detectable features. A later analysis found that HLA-associated TCR beta chains were more clonally expanded and had lower generation probabilities than equally common non-associated chains. In the study, about 150 TCR beta chains were listed as associated with cytomegalovirus. When HLA alleles, especially DR and DQ, strongly co-occurred, attributing TCR associations to individual alleles was difficult. A later analysis associated 15,000 or so TCR beta sequences with specific HLA alleles at a false discovery rate of 0.05. CMV serostatus was the only immune exposure information available for the cohort. Compared with the roughly 720-donor mean, donors in an Asian-associated ancestry cluster had fewer N-insertions in productive TCRs, according to a later genetic analysis. A cluster of highly shared sequence variants was judged likely to represent a technical artifact of the sequencing pipeline. In both the original and validation cohorts, the classifier was reported to diagnose cytomegalovirus status with high specificity and sensitivity. According to a later analysis, TCR association rates differed among HLA loci, with DRB1 alleles showing the most associated TCRs and HLA-C alleles showing the fewest. The 87-base-pair reads could not distinguish some IMGT-functional V segments, including TRBV6-2 and TRBV6-3, so those segments were excluded. A later analysis reported that several top co-occurrence clusters appeared linked to parvovirus B19, influenza, CMV and Epstein-Barr virus. In a later analysis, most CMV-associated TCR beta chains were found to appear HLA-restricted, with HLA associations seemingly driven largely by CMV exposure. Correlated functional status among segregating V segments might be attributable to linkage disequilibrium, but an unknown experimental factor could not be ruled out. Most TCR sequences were observed very rarely across donors, whereas some public TCRs were present in many individuals. HLA typing was unavailable for some donors at each locus, so association tests used only the typed subset.

The library was built by means of the immunoSEQ multiplex PCR assay. A mixture of 60 forward primers for TCR Vbeta segments and 13 reverse primers for TCR Jbeta segments was used in the multiplex PCR. The CDR3 region of rearranged TCR beta genes was amplified from genomic DNA by a multiplex PCR assay. The amplified TCR beta libraries were sequenced on the Illumina HiSeq System as 87-base-pair reads. The original methods were these. A later analysis counted about 76 million unique TCR beta chains across the 666 repertoires, and some 12 million of these chains were shared by at least two donors. Raw reads were error-corrected and collapsed into unique sequences by a nearest-neighbor algorithm in which closely related sequences were merged to remove PCR and sequencing errors. V, D and J gene segments were assigned by aligning CDR3 sequences to IMGT reference sequences. Each retained sequence needed at least a six-nucleotide match to both a V gene segment and a J gene segment. Rearrangements were classified as productive when the CDR3 lacked stop codons and remained in frame with V and J, and all other rearrangements were classified as non-productive. Following IMGT convention, CDR3 was defined as the stretch from the second conserved V-encoded cysteine to the conserved J-encoded phenylalanine. Sequences without an unambiguous match to a single V gene segment were excluded from the earlier analysis of about 630 of the donors. An earlier analysis of a few hundred of the donors called V segments functional above 56.7% productive rearrangements and segregating when the between-donor standard deviation exceeded 5%. A statistical classification framework was built to diagnose cytomegalovirus status from the catalog of TCR beta chain sequences. In a later analysis, V and J genes were assigned by comparing TCR nucleotide sequences against IMGT/GENE-DB human TR gene sequences. A later analysis assigned CDR3 sequences and most-parsimonious VDJ recombination scenarios with the TCRdist pipeline. A later analysis defined each TCR beta chain by its CDR3 amino acid sequence plus V-gene family, and excluded reads lacking a unique V-gene family. As a way to deal with suspected cross-contamination and a sequencing artifact, a later analysis dropped 500 to 700 nucleotide sequences that were highly shared and had low generation probability. For each public chain, a later analysis derived a clonal expansion index from normalized ranks of inferred template counts within each repertoire. A later analysis computed generation probabilities with a VDJ recombination model fitted to out-of-frame rearrangements, and checked the results against IGoR. In a later analysis, TCR-TCR, TCR-HLA and TCR-CMV co-occurrence was scored with hypergeometric tests, and a repertoire-size bias correction was applied to TCR pairs. A later analysis estimated false discovery rates by permuting HLA or CMV assignments 20 times. A later analysis grouped co-occurring TCRs with DBSCAN, adding TCRdist sequence similarity when clustering within HLA-allele-positive subsets. Repertoires with fewer than 30,000 or more than 120,000 public chains, plus five repertoires with anomalous nucleotide sharing, were excluded from co-occurrence clustering. Drawn from immuneACCESS, this table holds only the in-frame rearrangements with V and J called that TCRdb kept. Clones are partly lost; checked studies trace under half to an unresolved V gene and leave the rest unexplained. V and J calls and clone size follow that table, whereas D and trimming were derived from the DNA. In this sample the table shows 150,000 to 200,000 clones, 70% to 85% of which occur a single time. The top ten hold more than 1.4% of the sample.

CDR1 MNHNS and CDR2 SASEGT were looked up in the germline V gene. Reading from cysteine to phenylalanine, the CDR3 counts 12 amino acids. Only the CDR3 part of the read is kept: 36 bases, read in frame from the first base. The material sequenced was PBMCs. This chain is built from TRBV6-1 and TRBJ2-5; the D segment cannot be called with confidence. The DNA end is a closer match to TRBJ2-7, so the J assignment may be wrong. The origin of this receptor is a male donor in good health and CMV-seronegative. The bases read TGTGCCAGCAGTGGATCATTGTACGAGCAGTACTTC. Its product reads: CASSGSLYEQYF.